This TCR beta chain was retrieved from a study of T-cell memory formation after mild COVID-19. The germline V and J ends were trimmed by 5 bases and 3 bases, with 12 bases remaining between them. The CDR3 is 14 residues long. From germline, CDR1 is SGHTA and CDR2 FQGNSA. TCRdb ran MiXCR on the 5' RACE reads and lists one entry per CDR3 protein. The sample shows roughly 400,000 distinct CDR3 sequences, around 17% of them seen only once. This clonotype was found a few times. The receptor was isolated from a man aged 18 to 29 who had mild COVID-19 (a few samples of this study predate the infection). Cell type and time point are not known. Material for sequencing was PBMCs or a T cell subset sorted from them (not recorded which). The genes are TRBV7-2 and TRBJ2-3, with TRBD2 as a possible D gene (5 bases). This chain's CDR3 is CASSQSGLTDTQYF. The CDR3 bases are TGTGCCAGCAGCCAAAGCGGTTTAACAGATACGCAGTATTTT.